A selection of T cell receptor beta chains follows, all from one sample in a study of shared clonotypes between healthy human individuals. Sequencing used immunoSEQ multiplex PCR; TCRdb keeps in-frame clones, though not all of them. The repertoire holds some 2.1 million clones, just over 90% seen once, with about 1.6% in the top ten. Sequencing was done on a sample of naive CD8+ T cells from PBMCs. Every receptor here comes from a man aged 18 to 30 in good health. Some clones in this sample may be carry-over from other donors' samples. Both conserved end residues are part of each CDR3. A D gene is named only where the DNA matches it firmly. A clone size is listed for some rows: how often the clone was seen (once, few, many), or a class if it is expanded.

j_call	clone_size	v_call	d_call	cdr3_aa	cdr3_nt
TRBJ1-2	few	TRBV19	TRBD1	CASIPGQGAYGYTF	TGTGCCAGTATTCCGGGACAGGGAGCCTATGGCTACACCTTC
TRBJ2-7	NA	TRBV9	NA	CASSGGGPSYEQYF	TGTGCCAGCAGCGGGGGAGGTCCCTCCTACGAGCAGTACTTC
TRBJ1-5	NA	TRBV27	TRBD1	CASSPRPGQGFSQPQHF	TGTGCCAGCAGTCCTCGACCGGGACAGGGATTCAGTCAGCCCCAGCATTTT
TRBJ2-3	NA	TRBV4-3	TRBD2	CASSQDRHGGRKPDTQYF	TGCGCCAGCAGCCAAGATCGACATGGCGGGAGGAAGCCAGATACGCAGTATTTT
TRBJ2-1	NA	TRBV4-1	TRBD2	CASSQWGGAGGSSYNEQFF	TGCGCCAGCAGCCAATGGGGCGGGGCGGGAGGTTCTTCCTACAATGAGCAGTTCTTC
TRBJ2-7	once	TRBV13	NA	CASSLGSSTYEQYF	TGTGCCAGCAGCTTGGGGAGTAGCACCTACGAGCAGTACTTC
TRBJ2-7	NA	TRBV15	NA	CATAAGTEQYF	TGTGCCACCGCCGCAGGGACCGAGCAGTACTTC
TRBJ2-7	NA	TRBV5-1	TRBD1	CASSYEGAVGDEQYF	TGCGCCAGCAGCTACGAGGGGGCCGTTGGGGACGAGCAGTACTTC
TRBJ2-3	NA	TRBV6-5	TRBD1	CASRQGASTDTQYF	TGTGCCAGCAGGCAGGGGGCTAGCACAGATACGCAGTATTTT
TRBJ2-5	once	TRBV18	NA	CASSPDGYQETQYF	TGTGCCAGCTCACCCGACGGGTACCAAGAGACCCAGTACTTC
TRBJ2-3	once	TRBV27	NA	CASSPSSTDTQYF	TGTGCCAGCAGTCCGTCTAGCACAGATACGCAGTATTTT
TRBJ2-3	NA	TRBV18	NA	CASSPPLDTQYF	TGTGCCAGCTCACCACCGTTGGATACGCAGTATTTT
TRBJ2-3	NA	TRBV5-6	TRBD2	CASSLAGGVRGDTQYF	TGTGCCAGCAGCTTGGCGGGGGGAGTACGGGGAGATACGCAGTATTTT
TRBJ2-1	NA	TRBV7-8	NA	CASSLESAFLKNEQFF	TGTGCCAGCAGCTTAGAGTCGGCCTTCCTGAAGAATGAGCAGTTCTTC
TRBJ2-7	NA	TRBV28	TRBD2	CASSPAGGGPYEQYF	TGTGCCAGCTCCCCGGCGGGGGGGGGCCCCTACGAGCAGTACTTC
TRBJ2-7	NA	TRBV20-1	NA	CSAGPWYEQYF	TGCAGTGCGGGTCCCTGGTACGAGCAGTACTTC
TRBJ2-1	once	TRBV4-1	TRBD2	CASSQGILAGAANNEQFF	TGCGCCAGCAGCCAAGGGATATTAGCGGGAGCGGCGAACAATGAGCAGTTCTTC
TRBJ2-7	NA	TRBV7-3	NA	CASSLTGTGEQYF	TGTGCCAGCAGCCTAACAGGGACGGGGGAGCAGTACTTC
TRBJ1-1	NA	TRBV29-1	TRBD1	CSVEGDRPMNTEAFF	TGCAGCGTTGAGGGGGACAGACCTATGAACACTGAAGCTTTCTTT
TRBJ2-5	NA	TRBV13	NA	CASSLGHKETQYF	TGTGCCAGCAGCTTAGGACATAAAGAGACCCAGTACTTC
TRBJ2-7	NA	TRBV27	TRBD1	CASSLQGSSEQYF	TGTGCCAGCAGCTTACAGGGGAGTAGCGAGCAGTACTTC
TRBJ1-5	NA	TRBV27	NA	CASSPFGGLQPQHF	TGTGCCAGCAGCCCCTTTGGGGGCCTTCAGCCCCAGCATTTT
TRBJ1-1	NA	TRBV7-8	NA	CASSLTGHALNTEAFF	TGTGCCAGCAGCTTGACCGGACACGCCTTGAACACTGAAGCTTTCTTT
TRBJ2-1	NA	TRBV19	TRBD2	CASSIGLAGYNEQFF	TGTGCCAGTAGTATTGGGCTAGCGGGTTACAATGAGCAGTTCTTC
TRBJ2-1	NA	TRBV4-2	NA	CASTQGVRSAPSSYNEQFF	TGTGCCAGTACACAAGGAGTCAGGAGCGCTCCCTCCTCCTACAATGAGCAGTTCTTC
TRBJ2-2	NA	TRBV11-2	TRBD1	CASSPGTANTGELFF	TGTGCCAGCAGCCCTGGGACAGCGAACACCGGGGAGCTGTTTTTT
TRBJ1-4	NA	TRBV10-3	NA	CAISRGRGEKLFF	TGTGCCATCAGCAGGGGTCGTGGCGAAAAACTGTTTTTT
TRBJ2-7	NA	TRBV4-2	TRBD2	CASSQDSYGRAYEQYF	TGTGCCAGCAGCCAAGATAGTTACGGGAGGGCCTACGAGCAGTACTTC
TRBJ2-2	NA	TRBV19	NA	CASSVGATGELFF	TGTGCCAGTAGCGTCGGGGCAACCGGGGAGCTGTTTTTT
TRBJ1-1	NA	TRBV7-9	NA	CASIMENTEAFF	TGTGCCAGCATAATGGAGAACACTGAAGCTTTCTTT
TRBJ2-7	NA	TRBV11-2	TRBD1	CASSLVRELGDRGYEQYF	TGTGCCAGCAGCTTAGTTCGAGAACTAGGGGACAGGGGGTACGAGCAGTACTTC
TRBJ2-1	NA	TRBV7-3	TRBD1	CASSLSVLRQGDYNEQFF	TGTGCCAGCAGCTTATCTGTCTTGCGGCAGGGGGATTACAATGAGCAGTTCTTC
TRBJ1-2	NA	TRBV7-3	NA	CASRRIYGYTF	TGTGCCAGCAGGAGGATCTATGGCTACACCTTC
TRBJ2-5	NA	TRBV2	NA	CASSVKGVMSQETQYF	TGTGCCAGCAGTGTAAAGGGGGTCATGTCCCAAGAGACCCAGTACTTC
TRBJ2-7	NA	TRBV28	NA	CASRQGWNSYEQYF	TGTGCCAGCAGACAGGGATGGAACTCCTACGAGCAGTACTTC
TRBJ2-4	NA	TRBV27	TRBD2	CASSFRGGGNIQYF	TGTGCCAGCAGTTTTAGGGGCGGGGGAAACATTCAGTACTTC
TRBJ2-1	NA	TRBV9	NA	CASSAAPVSNEQFF	TGTGCCAGCAGCGCTGCCCCCGTAAGTAATGAGCAGTTCTTC
TRBJ2-2	NA	TRBV7-6	NA	CASSFGLAWAGELFF	TGTGCCAGCAGCTTTGGCCTAGCCTGGGCCGGGGAGCTGTTTTTT
TRBJ2-7	NA	TRBV5-5	TRBD2	CASSAKGTSGYYEQYF	TGTGCCAGCAGCGCGAAGGGGACTAGCGGTTATTACGAGCAGTACTTC
TRBJ1-4	NA	TRBV27	NA	CASSRPRGEKLFF	TGTGCCAGCAGTCGGCCGCGGGGGGAAAAACTGTTTTTT